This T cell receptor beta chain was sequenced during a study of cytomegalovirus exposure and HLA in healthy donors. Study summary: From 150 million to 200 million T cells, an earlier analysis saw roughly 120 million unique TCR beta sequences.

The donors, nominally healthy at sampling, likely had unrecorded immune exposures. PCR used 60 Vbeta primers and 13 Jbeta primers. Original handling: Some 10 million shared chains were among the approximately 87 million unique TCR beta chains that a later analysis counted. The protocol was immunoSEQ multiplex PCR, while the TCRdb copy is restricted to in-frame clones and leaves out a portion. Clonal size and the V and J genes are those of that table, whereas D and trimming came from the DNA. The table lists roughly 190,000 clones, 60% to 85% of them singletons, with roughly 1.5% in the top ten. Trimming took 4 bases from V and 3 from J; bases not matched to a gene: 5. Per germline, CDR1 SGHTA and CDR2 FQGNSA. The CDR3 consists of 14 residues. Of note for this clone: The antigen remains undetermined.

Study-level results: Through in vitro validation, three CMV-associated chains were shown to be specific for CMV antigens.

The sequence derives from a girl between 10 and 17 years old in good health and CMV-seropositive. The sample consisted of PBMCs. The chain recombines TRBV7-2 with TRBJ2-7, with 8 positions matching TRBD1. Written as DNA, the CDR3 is TGTGCCAGCAGCTCGGGACAGGCGAACTACGAGCAGTACTTC. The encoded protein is CASSSGQANYEQYF.